Listed here are 28 T cell receptor beta chains from one sample, sequenced in a study of cytomegalovirus exposure and HLA in healthy donors. Vbeta (60) and Jbeta (13) primers were used in the PCR. Only in-frame clones appear in the TCRdb table, and some are missing; sequencing was by immunoSEQ multiplex PCR. The data show tens of thousands of clones, with about 80% seen just once and 2.9% held by the top ten. Material for sequencing was PBMCs. These receptors all stem from a man in his fifties or sixties in good health and CMV-seronegative.

The DNA for the CDR3 is TGCAGCGTTGAAAGGGGTAGCTCCTACGAGCAGTACTTC. Encoded protein: CSVERGSSYEQYF. This chain connects TRBV29-1 to TRBJ2-7, with TRBD1 as a possible D gene (5 bases). Trimming took 2 bases from V and 0 from J, leaving 8 bases between them. The V gene's germline CDR1 is SQVTM and CDR2 ANQGSEA. The CDR3 spans 13 residues.

V is TRBV2 and J is TRBJ1-5; D remains ambiguous. This CDR3 contains 13 residues. CDR1 is SNHLY and CDR2 is FYNNEI in the germline V gene. V was trimmed by 5 bases and J by 3 bases, leaving 8 bases between them. CDR3 amino acids: CASSRQDNQPQHF. Written as DNA, the CDR3 is TGTGCCAGCAGTAGGCAGGACAATCAGCCCCAGCATTTT.

J is TRBJ2-5 and V is TRBV9, with D maybe TRBD2 (7 bases). Trimming shortened V by 0 bases and J by 4 bases, and 13 bases separated the two germline ends. This CDR3 is 15 amino acids long. In germline, CDR1 is SGDLS, CDR2 YYNGEE. The CDR3 bases are TGTGCCAGCAGCGTAGGTAGGGGGGGGAGAGAGACCCAGTACTTC. Its translation is CASSVGRGGRETQYF. Variable domain in full (rest from reference TRBV9 and TRBJ2-5): DSGVTQTPKHLITATGQRVTLRCSPRSGDLSVYWYQQSLDQGLQFLIQYYNGEERAKGNILERFSAQQFPDLHSELNLSSLELGDSALYFCASSVGRGGRETQYFGPGTRLLVL.

This clone has just a few counts. The V and J genes are TRBV6-1 and TRBJ2-5; the match to TRBD2 covers 9 bases. From germline, CDR1 is MNHNS and CDR2 SASEGT. Trimming removed 10 bases from V and 4 bases from J; junction bases left unmatched: 7. The CDR3 is made up of 13 amino acids. The DNA for the CDR3 is TGTGCCACCCGCGGGGGGGCCTTAGAGACCCAGTACTTC. Residues: CATRGGALETQYF.

The V gene is TRBV10-1, the J gene TRBJ1-2; D is possibly TRBD1 (6 bases). Germline loops: CDR1 WNHNN, CDR2 SYGVQD (reference sequence). Trimming cost V 10 bases and J 8 bases, with 17 bases left between them. The CDR3 contains 12 residues. The CDR3, as DNA: TGCGCCATCTGGGACATCCCAGGCGGCTACACCTTC. Protein sequence: CAIWDIPGGYTF.

DNA for the CDR3: TGTGCCAGCAGTCTAGCGTCTGGGAGCTCCTATAATTCACCCCTCCACTTT. Protein product: CASSLASGSSYNSPLHF. The J gene is TRBJ1-6, the V gene TRBV7-9; D is unresolved. V shed 6 bases and J shed 0 bases, with 15 bases lying between them. Germline V CDR1 and CDR2: SEHNR, FQNEAQ (reference sequence). This CDR3 is 17 amino acids long.

This clone has just one count. The V and J genes are TRBV7-9 and TRBJ2-1, with 11 bases that match TRBD2. The CDR3 is made up of 15 amino acids. With 6 bases clipped from V and 9 bases from J, the junction kept 10 bases outside the gene matches. Germline lookup yields CDR1 SEHNR and CDR2 FQNEAQ (reference sequence). The CDR3 coding sequence is TGTGCCAGCAGGCAACCGGGACTAGCGGTGCTTGAGCAGTTCTTC. It specifies CASRQPGLAVLEQFF.

This clone has just one count. The chain uses TRBV14 and TRBJ2-7, with 9 positions matching TRBD2. CDR1 is SGHDN, CDR2 FVKESK, per germline. The CDR3 spans 19 residues. Trimming at V came to 0 bases and at J to 0 bases, leaving 12 bases not matched to a gene. The CDR3 loop reads CASSQEWGSGGRSSYEQYF. The DNA of the CDR3 is TGTGCCAGCAGCCAAGAATGGGGTAGCGGGGGCCGTAGCTCCTACGAGCAGTACTTC.

J is TRBJ2-5 and V is TRBV27; 7 nucleotides match TRBD1. The length of the CDR3 is 14 residues. Trimming removed 5 bases from V and 4 bases from J; junction bases left unmatched: 7. Germline CDR1 reads MNHEY; CDR2 reads SMNVEV (reference sequence). CDR3 loop: CASSGVTGRETQYF. CDR3 sequence (DNA): TGTGCCAGCAGTGGGGTGACAGGGAGAGAGACCCAGTACTTC.

This clone showed up just once. This sequence joins TRBV28 and TRBJ2-3; 13 nucleotides line up with TRBD2. Trimming took 2 bases from V and 2 from J; bases not matched to a gene: 7. This CDR3 is 18 amino acids long. Germline loops: CDR1 MDHEN, CDR2 SYDVKM. CDR3 region: CASSLLGTSGVYTDTQYF. CDR3 coding DNA: TGTGCCAGCAGTTTACTTGGGACTAGCGGGGTGTACACAGATACGCAGTATTTT.

The V gene is TRBV4-1, the J gene TRBJ1-1; 7 bases align to TRBD1. Germline assignment: CDR1 MGHRA and CDR2 YSYEKL. The V gene end was trimmed by 0 bases and the J gene end by 6 bases; junction bases not matched to a gene: 10. There are 16 residues in the CDR3. CDR3 nucleotide sequence: TGCGCCAGCAGCCAAGATTATGAGGGGGCAGGGGCTGAAGCTTTCTTT. Residues: CASSQDYEGAGAEAFF.

The rearrangement joins TRBV13 to TRBJ2-5; maybe TRBD2 (6 bases). In germline, CDR1 is PRHDT, CDR2 FYEKMQ (reference sequence). Trimming stripped 1 base from V and 3 bases from J, with 9 bases between. The CDR3 contains 14 residues. CDR3 nucleotides: TGTGCCAGCAGCTTAGTAGCTAGCGAAGAGACCCAGTACTTC. It yields the protein CASSLVASEETQYF.

V and J are TRBV14 and TRBJ1-6; D perhaps matches TRBD1 (5 bases). From germline, CDR1 is SGHDN and CDR2 FVKESK. Trimming took off 4 bases at V and 8 bases at J, with 12 bases between the two ends. The CDR3 runs 14 residues. The CDR3 coding sequence is TGTGCCAGCAGCCCCCGGGACTTTTATTCACCCCTCCACTTT. Amino acid sequence: CASSPRDFYSPLHF.

The V and J genes are TRBV9 and TRBJ2-5, with D perhaps TRBD2 (7 bases). Trimming pared 0 bases from V and 4 bases from J, leaving 10 bases between. This CDR3 is built from 14 residues. Germline loops: CDR1 SGDLS, CDR2 YYNGEE. DNA for the CDR3: TGTGCCAGCAGCGTAGGAGGGGGGGGAGAGACCCAGTACTTC. Its translation: CASSVGGGGETQYF.

This chain uses TRBV7-6 with TRBJ2-3; tentatively, D is TRBD2 (5 bases). Trimming shortened V by 0 bases and J by 1 base, and 14 bases separated the two germline ends. Per germline, CDR1 SGHVS and CDR2 FNYEAQ. The CDR3 contains 17 residues. CDR3 protein: CASSLASGYEGTDTQYF. CDR3 bases: TGTGCCAGCAGCTTAGCGTCGGGGTACGAGGGCACAGATACGCAGTATTTT.

The chain couples TRBV9 to TRBJ1-6, with 7 bases identical to TRBD1. This CDR3 has 14 residues. Germline values: CDR1 SGDLS, CDR2 YYNGEE. The trim removed 4 bases at V and 8 bases at J, leaving 6 bases unmatched. CDR3 protein: CASSLDREDSPLHF. The CDR3 DNA follows: TGTGCCAGCAGCCTTGACAGGGAAGATTCACCCCTCCACTTT.

The gene calls are TRBV5-1 and TRBJ1-2; 9 bases line up with TRBD1. Per the germline V gene, CDR1 is SGHRS and CDR2 is YFSETQ. The CDR3 runs 16 residues. Trimming took 0 bases from V and 5 from J; bases not matched to a gene: 8. The CDR3 DNA follows: TGCGCCAGCAGCTTGGGGACACCCGGGACAGGGTATGGCTACACCTTC. Residues: CASSLGTPGTGYGYTF. Full variable domain (rest looked up from reference TRBV5-1 and TRBJ1-2): KAGVTQTPRYLIKTRGQQVTLSCSPISGHRSVSWYQQTPGQGLQFLFEYFSETQRNKGNFPGRFSGRQFSNSRSEMNVSTLELGDSALYLCASSLGTPGTGYGYTFGSGTRLTVV.

The chain carries TRBV19 and TRBJ1-2; no clear D gene. The germline V gene has CDR1 LNHDA and CDR2 SQIVND (reference sequence). The length of the CDR3 is 13 residues. V was clipped by 4 bases and J by 4 bases, with 10 bases between them. The CDR3 sequence is CASSTPTGYGYTF. CDR3 DNA sequence: TGTGCCAGTAGTACCCCAACGGGCTATGGCTACACCTTC.

CDR3 DNA: TGTGCCAGCAGCTTAGGACGGGGGGTTAGGAACACCGGGGAGCTGTTTTTT. Its protein is CASSLGRGVRNTGELFF. The chain recombines TRBV7-2 with TRBJ2-2; TRBD2 matches at 7 bases. V shed 1 base and J 1 base; nucleotides not matched to a gene: 6. The CDR3 runs to 17 residues. The germline gives CDR1 SGHTA, CDR2 FQGNSA.

The chain uses TRBV7-3 and TRBJ1-1; TRBD1 aligns across 9 bases. The trim removed 1 base at V and 5 bases at J, leaving 11 bases unmatched. The CDR3 has 17 residues. Germline V gene lookup returns CDR1 SGHTA and CDR2 FQGTGA. Here the CDR3 DNA reads TGTGCCAGCAGCTTAATTGTTGCGGGACAGGGTATGACTGAAGCTTTCTTT. Its protein product is CASSLIVAGQGMTEAFF. Full variable domain (missing parts from reference TRBV7-3 and TRBJ1-1): GAGVSQTPSNKVTEKGKYVELRCDPISGHTALYWYRQSLGQGPEFLIYFQGTGAADDSGLPNDRFFAVRPEGSVSTLKIQRTERGDSAVYLCASSLIVAGQGMTEAFFGQGTRLTVV.

The V call is TRBV7-2, the J call TRBJ1-2, with a possible D match to TRBD1 (6 bases). CDR1 is SGHTA, CDR2 FQGNSA, per germline. The V end lost 1 base, the J end lost 6 bases, and 21 bases lay between the germline ends. This CDR3 has 17 residues. The CDR3 loop is CASSLEARDKRVHGYTF. Here the CDR3 DNA reads TGTGCCAGCAGCTTAGAAGCCAGGGACAAAAGAGTCCATGGCTACACCTTC.

J is TRBJ1-5 and V is TRBV10-2; unclear D gene. The V gene's germline CDR1 is WSHSY and CDR2 SAAADI. V shed 4 bases and J shed 7 bases, with 20 bases lying between them. The CDR3 length is 16 residues. The CDR3 here is CASSGREKGPQQPQHF. For the CDR3, the DNA is TGCGCCAGCAGTGGCCGGGAAAAAGGACCCCAGCAGCCCCAGCATTTT.

The chain has TRBV7-9 and TRBJ1-4; a weak D match, TRBD1 (5 bases). V was trimmed by 1 base and J by 4 bases, leaving 10 bases between them. Looked up from germline, CDR1 is SEHNR and CDR2 is FQNEAQ (reference sequence). The CDR3 loop spans 15 amino acids. In DNA form, the CDR3 reads TGTGCCAGCAGCTTAGGTCCAGGGAATAATGAAAAACTGTTTTTT. Translating it yields CASSLGPGNNEKLFF.

The gene calls are TRBV5-1 and TRBJ2-1, with 8 bases lining up with TRBD2. J lost 3 bases, V lost 1 base, and 0 bases had no gene match. CDR3 length: 14 residues. CDR1 is SGHRS, CDR2 YFSETQ, per germline. The CDR3 is CASSLSGGYNEQFF. The CDR3 DNA reads as TGCGCCAGCAGCTTGAGCGGGGGCTACAATGAGCAGTTCTTC.

This chain links TRBV4-1 with TRBJ1-5; a weak D match, TRBD1 (5 bases). The CDR3 totals 17 residues. Germline CDR1 MGHRA, CDR2 YSYEKL. Trimming removed 0 bases at V and 2 bases at J, with 14 bases between. CDR3 sequence: CASSQEGAIWGNQPQHF. CDR3 coding DNA: TGCGCCAGCAGCCAAGAAGGGGCAATCTGGGGCAATCAGCCCCAGCATTTT.

V gene TRBV19 combines with J gene TRBJ1-6; 8 bases align to TRBD1. The CDR3 has 14 residues. The junction had 6 bases not matched to a gene; V was cut back by 6 bases and J by 8 bases. Germline-derived CDR1 and CDR2 are LNHDA and SQIVND (reference sequence). This CDR3 reads CASRRDRGDSPLHF. The CDR3 DNA reads as TGTGCCAGTAGGCGAGACAGGGGTGATTCACCCCTCCACTTT.

This clone was observed a single time. This rearrangement joins TRBV6-5 to TRBJ2-3; D unclear. CDR1 MNHEY and CDR2 SVGAGI come from the germline V gene. The CDR3 runs to 14 residues. Trimming left V 2 bases short and J 2 bases short, with 8 bases between. CDR3 in DNA: TGTGCCAGCAGTTACGTTGGGCTCACAGATACGCAGTATTTT. Protein product: CASSYVGLTDTQYF.

The genes are TRBV19 and TRBJ1-4, with unresolved D. Trimming took off 10 bases at V and 3 bases at J, with 15 bases between the two ends. Germline CDR1 LNHDA, CDR2 SQIVND (reference sequence). This CDR3 spans 14 amino acids. The CDR3 DNA sequence: TGTGCCACAAAAGAGGCGCCCGCTAATGAAAAACTGTTTTTT. It translates to CATKEAPANEKLFF.